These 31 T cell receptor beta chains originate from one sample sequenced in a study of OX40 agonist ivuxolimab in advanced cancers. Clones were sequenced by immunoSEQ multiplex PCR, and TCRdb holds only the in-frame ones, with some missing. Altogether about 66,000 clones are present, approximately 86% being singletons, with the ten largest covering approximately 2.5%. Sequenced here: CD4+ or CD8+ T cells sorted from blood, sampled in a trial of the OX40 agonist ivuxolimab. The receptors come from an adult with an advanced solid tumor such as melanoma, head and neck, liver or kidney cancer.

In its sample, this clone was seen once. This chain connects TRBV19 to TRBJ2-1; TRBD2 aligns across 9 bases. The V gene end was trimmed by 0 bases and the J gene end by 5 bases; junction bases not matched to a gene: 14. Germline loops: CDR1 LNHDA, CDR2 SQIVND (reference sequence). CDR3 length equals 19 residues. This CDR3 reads CASSIDIGREGRLNNEQFF. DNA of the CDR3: TGTGCCAGTAGTATAGATATTGGGCGGGAGGGCCGGTTAAACAATGAGCAGTTCTTC.

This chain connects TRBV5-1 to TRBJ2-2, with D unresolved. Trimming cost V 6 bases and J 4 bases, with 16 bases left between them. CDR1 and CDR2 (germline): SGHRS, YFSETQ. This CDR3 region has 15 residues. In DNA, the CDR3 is TGCGCCAGCAACACCGGGCCTAGGGTCACCGGGGAGCTGTTTTTT. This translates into CASNTGPRVTGELFF.

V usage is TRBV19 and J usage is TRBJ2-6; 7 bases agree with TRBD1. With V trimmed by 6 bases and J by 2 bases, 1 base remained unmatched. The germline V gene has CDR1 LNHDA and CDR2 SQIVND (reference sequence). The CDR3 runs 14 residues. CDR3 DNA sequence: TGTGCCAGTAGAGGGACAGCTGGGGCCAACGTCCTGACTTTC. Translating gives CASRGTAGANVLTF.

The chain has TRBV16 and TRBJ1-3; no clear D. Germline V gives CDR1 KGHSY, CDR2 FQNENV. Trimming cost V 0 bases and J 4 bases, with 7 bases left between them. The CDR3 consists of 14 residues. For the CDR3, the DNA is TGTGCCAGCAGCCAATCAACGGCAGGAAACACCATATATTTT. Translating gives CASSQSTAGNTIYF.

The CDR3 is CASSLAPGDSPLHF. CDR3 nucleotides: TGTGCCAGCAGCTTAGCCCCAGGGGATTCACCCCTCCACTTT. The chain joins TRBV13 to TRBJ1-6; TRBD1 might be the D (6 bases). CDR3 length: 14 amino acids. Germline V gene sequence: CDR1 PRHDT, CDR2 FYEKMQ (reference sequence). Trimming removed 1 base at V and 8 bases at J, with 9 bases between.

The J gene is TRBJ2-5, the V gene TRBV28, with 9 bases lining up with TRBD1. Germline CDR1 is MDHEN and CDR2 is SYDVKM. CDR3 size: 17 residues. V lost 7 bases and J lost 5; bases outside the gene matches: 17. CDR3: CASIGLFRDREWETQYF. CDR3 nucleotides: TGTGCCAGCATTGGTCTATTCCGGGACAGGGAATGGGAGACCCAGTACTTC.

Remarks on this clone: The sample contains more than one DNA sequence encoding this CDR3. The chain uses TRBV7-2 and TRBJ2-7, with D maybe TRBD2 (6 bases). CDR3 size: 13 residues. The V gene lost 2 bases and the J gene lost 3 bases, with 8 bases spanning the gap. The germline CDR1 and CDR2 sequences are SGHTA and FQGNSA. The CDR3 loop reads CASSLRRDYEQYF. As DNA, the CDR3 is TGTGCCAGCAGCTTAAGGCGGGACTACGAGCAGTACTTC.

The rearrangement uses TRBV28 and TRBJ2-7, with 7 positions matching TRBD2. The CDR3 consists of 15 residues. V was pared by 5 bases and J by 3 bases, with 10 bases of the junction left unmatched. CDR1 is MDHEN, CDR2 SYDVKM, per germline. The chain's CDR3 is CASSAPGTNHYEQYF. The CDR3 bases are TGTGCCAGCAGTGCCCCCGGGACTAACCACTACGAGCAGTACTTC.

The DNA of the CDR3 is TGTGCCAGCAGCTGGGGAGCTCAGGGCCCCCGCTATAACTATGGCTACACCTTC. Its translation is CASSWGAQGPRYNYGYTF. The V and J genes are TRBV5-6 and TRBJ1-2; a possible D gene is TRBD1 (5 bases). The CDR3 length is 18 residues. V dropped 3 bases and J dropped 1 base, with 22 bases sitting between them. The germline V gene encodes CDR1 SGHDT and CDR2 YYEEEE.

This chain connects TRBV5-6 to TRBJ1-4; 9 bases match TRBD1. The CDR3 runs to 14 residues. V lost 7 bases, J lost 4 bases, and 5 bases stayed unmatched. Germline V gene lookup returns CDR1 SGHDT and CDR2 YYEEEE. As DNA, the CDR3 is TGTGCCAGCGGGGGGACAGGGCATAATGAAAAACTGTTTTTT. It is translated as CASGGTGHNEKLFF.

CDR3 coding DNA: TGCGCCAGCAGCTTTCTCGTCGGGACAGGGTCGGCGGGTGAGCAGTTCTTC. It encodes CASSFLVGTGSAGEQFF. The chain employs TRBV5-1 and TRBJ2-1; 9 bases agree with TRBD1. The germline gives CDR1 SGHRS, CDR2 YFSETQ. The CDR3 contains 17 residues. After removal of 2 bases from V and 9 bases from J, the junction contained 15 bases not matched to a gene.

Here the CDR3 DNA reads TGTGCCAGTATCCGCTTGCCCGAGGGAACTGAAGCTTTCTTT. Amino acid sequence: CASIRLPEGTEAFF. The rearrangement links TRBV19 to TRBJ1-1, with unresolved D. The ends were cut back, 7 bases at V and 5 bases at J, with 17 bases in the middle. The CDR3 has 14 residues. Germline-derived CDR1 and CDR2 are LNHDA and SQIVND (reference sequence). The full variable domain, in which reference TRBV19 and TRBJ1-1 provide the parts outside the CDR3, is DGGITQSPKYLFRKEGQNVTLSCEQNLNHDAMYWYRQDPGQGLRLIYYSQIVNDFQKGDIAEGYSVSREKKESFPLTVTSAQKNPTAFYLCASIRLPEGTEAFFGQGTRLTVV.

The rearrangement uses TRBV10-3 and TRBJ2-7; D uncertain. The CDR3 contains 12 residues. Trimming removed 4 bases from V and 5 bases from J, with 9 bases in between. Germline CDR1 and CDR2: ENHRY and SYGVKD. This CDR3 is CAISGGRNEQYF. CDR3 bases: TGTGCCATCAGTGGTGGCAGGAACGAGCAGTACTTC.

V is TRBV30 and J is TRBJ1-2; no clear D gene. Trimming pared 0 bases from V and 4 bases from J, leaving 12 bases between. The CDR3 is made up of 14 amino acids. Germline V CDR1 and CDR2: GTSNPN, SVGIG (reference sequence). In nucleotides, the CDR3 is TGTGCCTGGAGTGTACCCCCTCGCAGCTATGGCTACACCTTC. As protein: CAWSVPPRSYGYTF.

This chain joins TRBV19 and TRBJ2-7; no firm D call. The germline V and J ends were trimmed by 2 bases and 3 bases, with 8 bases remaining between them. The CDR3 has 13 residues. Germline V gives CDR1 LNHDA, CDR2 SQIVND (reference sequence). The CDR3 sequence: CASSINLDYEQYF. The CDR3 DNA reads TGTGCCAGTAGTATAAACCTCGACTACGAGCAGTACTTC.

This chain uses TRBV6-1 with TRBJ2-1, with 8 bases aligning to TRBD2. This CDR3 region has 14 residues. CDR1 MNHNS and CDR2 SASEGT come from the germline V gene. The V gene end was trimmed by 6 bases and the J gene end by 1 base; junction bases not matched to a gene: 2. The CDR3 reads CASRTSDSYNEQFF. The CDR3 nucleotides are TGTGCCAGCAGGACTAGCGATTCCTACAATGAGCAGTTCTTC.

The CDR3 DNA follows: TGTGCCAGCAGTTTCAGCGGGATGTGGAATGAGCAGTTCTTC. It encodes CASSFSGMWNEQFF. The chain links TRBV27 to TRBJ2-1, with 7 bases lining up with TRBD2. Germline loops: CDR1 MNHEY, CDR2 SMNVEV (reference sequence). Trimming removed 3 bases from V and 7 bases from J; junction bases left unmatched: 6. The CDR3 is 14 amino acids.

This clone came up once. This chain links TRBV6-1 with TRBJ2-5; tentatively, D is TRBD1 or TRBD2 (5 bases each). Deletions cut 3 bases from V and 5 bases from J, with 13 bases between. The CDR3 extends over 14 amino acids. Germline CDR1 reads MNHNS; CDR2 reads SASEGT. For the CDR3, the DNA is TGTGCCAGCAGTGATTGGAAGGGGAGTGAGACCCAGTACTTC. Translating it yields CASSDWKGSETQYF.

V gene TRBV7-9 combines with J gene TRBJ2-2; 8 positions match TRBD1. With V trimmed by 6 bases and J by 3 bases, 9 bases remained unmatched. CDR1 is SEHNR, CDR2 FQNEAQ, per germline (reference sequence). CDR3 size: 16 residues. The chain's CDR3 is CASRGGQAADTGELFF. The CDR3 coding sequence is TGTGCCAGCAGAGGGGGACAGGCGGCGGACACCGGGGAGCTGTTTTTT.

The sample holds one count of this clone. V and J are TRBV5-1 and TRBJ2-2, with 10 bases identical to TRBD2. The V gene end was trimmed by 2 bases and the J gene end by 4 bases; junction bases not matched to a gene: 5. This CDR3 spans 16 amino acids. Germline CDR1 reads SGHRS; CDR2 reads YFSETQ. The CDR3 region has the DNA TGCGCCAGCAGCTTAAACCTAGCGGGAGCCACCGGGGAGCTGTTTTTT. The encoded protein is CASSLNLAGATGELFF.

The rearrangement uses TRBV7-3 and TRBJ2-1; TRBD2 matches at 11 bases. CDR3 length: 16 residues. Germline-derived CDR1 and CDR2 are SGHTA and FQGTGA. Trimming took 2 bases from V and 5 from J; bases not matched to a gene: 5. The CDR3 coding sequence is TGTGCCAGCAGCTTATTAGCGGGAGGGCCGCACAATGAGCAGTTCTTC. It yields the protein CASSLLAGGPHNEQFF.

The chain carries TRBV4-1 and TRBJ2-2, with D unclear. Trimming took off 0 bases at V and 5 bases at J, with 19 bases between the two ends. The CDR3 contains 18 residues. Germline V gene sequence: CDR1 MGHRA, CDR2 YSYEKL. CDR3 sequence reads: CASSQETSGRGRTGELFF. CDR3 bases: TGCGCCAGCAGCCAAGAGACCTCCGGGCGCGGTCGGACCGGGGAGCTGTTTTTT.

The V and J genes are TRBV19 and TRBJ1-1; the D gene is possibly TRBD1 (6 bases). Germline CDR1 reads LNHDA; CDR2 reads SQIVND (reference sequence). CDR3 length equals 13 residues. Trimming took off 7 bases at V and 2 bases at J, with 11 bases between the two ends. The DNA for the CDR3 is TGTGCCAGTAACTCACAGGGAAACACTGAAGCTTTCTTT. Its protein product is CASNSQGNTEAFF.

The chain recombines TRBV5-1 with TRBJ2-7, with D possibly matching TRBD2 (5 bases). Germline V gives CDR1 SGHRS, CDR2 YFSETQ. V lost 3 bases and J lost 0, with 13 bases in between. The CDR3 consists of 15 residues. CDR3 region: CASSSQTTVSYEQYF. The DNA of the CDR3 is TGCGCCAGCAGCTCACAGACTACCGTCTCCTACGAGCAGTACTTC.

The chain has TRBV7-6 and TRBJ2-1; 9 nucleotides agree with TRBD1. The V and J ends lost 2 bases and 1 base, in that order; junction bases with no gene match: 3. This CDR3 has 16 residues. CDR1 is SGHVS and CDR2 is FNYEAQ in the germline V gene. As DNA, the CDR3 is TGTGCCAGCAGCTTAAGACAGGGGGTATCCTACAATGAGCAGTTCTTC. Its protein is CASSLRQGVSYNEQFF.

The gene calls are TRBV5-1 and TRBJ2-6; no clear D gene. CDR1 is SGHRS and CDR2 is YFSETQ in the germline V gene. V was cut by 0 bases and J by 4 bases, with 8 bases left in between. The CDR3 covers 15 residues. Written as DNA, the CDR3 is TGCGCCAGCAGCTTGGTCGGGTCGGGGGCCAACGTCCTGACTTTC. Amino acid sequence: CASSLVGSGANVLTF.

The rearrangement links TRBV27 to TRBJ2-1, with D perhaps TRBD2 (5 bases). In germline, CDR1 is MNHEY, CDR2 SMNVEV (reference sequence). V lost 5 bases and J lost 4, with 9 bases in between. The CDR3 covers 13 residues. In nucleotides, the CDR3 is TGTGCCAGCAGTCCTGGACTGTACAATGAGCAGTTCTTC. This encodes CASSPGLYNEQFF.

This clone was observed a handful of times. The CDR3 reads CAQTKEANYGYTF. The DNA of the CDR3 is TGTGCCCAAACAAAGGAGGCTAACTATGGCTACACCTTC. The chain employs TRBV10-3 and TRBJ1-2; D gene uncertain. CDR3 length: 13 amino acids. The V gene lost 11 bases and the J gene lost 0 bases, with 13 bases spanning the gap. Germline lookup yields CDR1 ENHRY and CDR2 SYGVKD.

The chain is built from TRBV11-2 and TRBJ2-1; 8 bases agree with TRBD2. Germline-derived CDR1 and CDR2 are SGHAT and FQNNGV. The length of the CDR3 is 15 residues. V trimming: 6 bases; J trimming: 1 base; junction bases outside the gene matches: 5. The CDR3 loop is CASRGLARSYNEQFF. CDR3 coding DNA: TGTGCCAGCAGAGGACTAGCTAGGTCCTACAATGAGCAGTTCTTC.

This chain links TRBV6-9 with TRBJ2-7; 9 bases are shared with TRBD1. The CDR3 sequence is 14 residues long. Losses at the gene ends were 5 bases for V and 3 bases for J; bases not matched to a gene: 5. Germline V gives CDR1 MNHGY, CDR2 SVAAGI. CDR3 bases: TGTGCCAGCAGTAACCGGGACAGGGTCTACGAGCAGTACTTC. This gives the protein CASSNRDRVYEQYF.

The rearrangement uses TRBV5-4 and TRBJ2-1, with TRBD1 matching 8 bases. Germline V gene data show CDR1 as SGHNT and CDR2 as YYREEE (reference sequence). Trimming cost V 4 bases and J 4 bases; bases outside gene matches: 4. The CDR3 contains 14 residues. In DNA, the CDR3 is TGTGCCAGCAGCCCAGGACAGGGTTACAATGAGCAGTTCTTC. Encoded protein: CASSPGQGYNEQFF.